These T cell receptor beta chains were read from a single sample in a study of patients and donors after allogeneic stem cell transplantation. TCRdb re-called the RT-PCR reads with MiXCR, one entry per CDR3 protein. Here the sample spans hundreds of thousands of distinct CDR3 sequences, less than 15% being singletons. Input material: blood, either unsorted or a sorted T cell fraction (not recorded which). The source is a human donor who was either an allogeneic HSCT recipient or a stem cell or donor lymphocyte infusion donor (not recorded which). It is not recorded whose cells these are; they may come from a transplant donor. CDR3s include the opening cysteine and the closing phenylalanine or tryptophan. A D gene is named only where the DNA matches it firmly. Clone size is given for some rows only: seen once, a few or many times, or a class if the clone is expanded.

>TRBJ2-5|many|-|TRBV6-5
CASSYSTYGGETQYF
TGTGCCAGCAGTTACTCGACCTACGGGGGTGAGACCCAGTACTTC
>TRBJ1-3|few|TRBD1|TRBV3-1
CASSPWDRGALYTIYF
TGTGCCAGCAGCCCTTGGGACAGGGGGGCTCTATACACCATATATTTT
>TRBJ1-5|many|TRBD1|TRBV18
CASSQGQGDQPQHF
TGTGCCAGCTCACAAGGACAGGGAGATCAGCCCCAGCATTTT
>TRBJ1-4|few|TRBD1|TRBV5-1
CASSLAVGGGEKLFF
TGCGCCAGCAGCTTGGCCGTAGGGGGCGGTGAAAAACTGTTTTTT
>TRBJ2-2|many|-|TRBV7-9
CASTPGELFF
TGTGCCAGCACCCCCGGGGAGCTGTTTTTT
>TRBJ2-3|few|TRBD2|TRBV7-2
CASSPTSGGAASDTQYF
TGTGCCAGCAGCCCAACTAGCGGGGGGGCCGCGTCAGATACGCAGTATTTT
>TRBJ1-5|-|-|TRBV5-5
CASSLGGALKELNQPQHF
TGTGCCAGCAGCTTGGGTGGGGCCCTAAAGGAACTCAATCAGCCCCAGCATTTT
>TRBJ1-2|-|-|TRBV19
CASSMSGINYGYTF
TGTGCCAGTAGTATGTCAGGCATTAACTATGGCTACACCTTC
>TRBJ2-6|many|TRBD1|TRBV20-1
CSASLGGQAFSGANVLTF
TGCAGTGCTAGTCTGGGTGGACAGGCCTTCTCTGGGGCCAACGTCCTGACTTTC
>TRBJ2-6|many|-|TRBV7-2
CASRVTGANVLTF
TGTGCCAGCAGGGTTACTGGGGCCAACGTCCTGACTTTC
>TRBJ2-7|few|-|TRBV4-1
CASSQEGLYEQYF
TGCGCCAGCAGCCAAGAGGGCTTATACGAGCAGTACTTC
>TRBJ1-2|few|TRBD1|TRBV20-1
CSARDLNHRGYGYTF
TGCAGTGCTAGAGACTTAAACCACAGGGGGTACGGCTACACCTTC
>TRBJ2-1|few|-|TRBV6-5
CASSSLGYEQFF
TGTGCCAGCAGCTCGCTCGGCTATGAGCAGTTCTTC
>TRBJ1-3|-|TRBD1|TRBV28
CASSPGQHSGNTIYF
TGTGCCAGCAGTCCGGGACAGCACTCTGGAAACACCATATATTTT
>TRBJ1-2|few|TRBD1|TRBV6-2/TRBV6-3
CASSLSPGQGFGYTF
TGTGCCAGCAGCCTATCACCCGGACAGGGGTTTGGCTACACCTTC
>TRBJ2-1|many|-|TRBV4-2
CASSQEPQRGYNEQFF
TGTGCCAGCAGCCAAGAGCCCCAAAGGGGGTACAATGAGCAGTTCTTC
>TRBJ1-1|few|TRBD1|TRBV5-1
CASSWGQPRTEAFF
TGCGCCAGCAGCTGGGGACAGCCGAGGACTGAAGCTTTCTTT
>TRBJ1-5|medium-sized|-|TRBV6-1
CASSEELSGGYRPQHF
TGTGCCAGCAGTGAAGAGTTGTCCGGGGGGTATCGGCCCCAGCATTTT
>TRBJ2-2|-|-|TRBV29-1
CSVEEPTGTGELFF
TGCAGCGTTGAAGAACCCACAGGGACCGGGGAGCTGTTTTTT
>TRBJ1-2|many|-|TRBV7-9
CASDQGYTF
TGTGCCAGCGATCAGGGCTACACCTTC
>TRBJ2-1|many|TRBD2|TRBV7-2
CASSLRTSGVNEQFF
TGTGCCAGCAGCTTACGGACTAGCGGGGTCAATGAGCAGTTCTTC
>TRBJ2-1|-|TRBD2|TRBV2
CARGLAAEQFF
TGTGCCAGGGGACTAGCGGCAGAGCAGTTCTTC
>TRBJ1-1|-|TRBD1|TRBV5-1
CASSLGLRQGATNTEAFF
TGCGCCAGCAGCTTAGGCCTGAGACAGGGGGCAACGAACACTGAAGCTTTCTTT
>TRBJ1-6|few|TRBD1|TRBV27
CASSADRGVWSPLHF
TGTGCCAGCAGCGCGGACAGGGGGGTCTGGTCACCCCTCCACTTT
>TRBJ2-7|few|TRBD2|TRBV5-1
CASSLQPGTSNGEQYF
TGCGCCAGCAGTTTGCAACCCGGGACTAGCAACGGCGAGCAGTACTTC
>TRBJ1-3|few|-|TRBV5-1
CASSLDGRRTIYF
TGCGCCAGCAGCTTGGACGGGCGACGCACCATATATTTT
>TRBJ2-4|few|-|TRBV21-1
CASSPSTRVLAKNIQYF
TGTGCCAGCAGCCCAAGTACCCGGGTACTAGCCAAAAACATTCAGTACTTC
>TRBJ2-7|many|-|TRBV5-1
CASSLAYTEGSYEQYF
TGCGCCAGCAGCCTGGCATACACAGAGGGCTCCTACGAGCAGTACTTC
>TRBJ2-3|-|-|TRBV11-2
CASSSNGQSTDTQYF
TGTGCCAGCAGCTCGAATGGACAGAGCACAGATACGCAGTATTTT
>TRBJ2-1|many|TRBD2|TRBV5-6
CASSGGLAGSYNEQFF
TGTGCCAGCAGCGGGGGACTAGCGGGGTCCTACAATGAGCAGTTCTTC
>TRBJ1-1|few|-|TRBV5-1
CASSLEGTWTEAFF
TGCGCCAGCAGCTTGGAAGGGACGTGGACTGAAGCTTTCTTT
>TRBJ1-1|many|-|TRBV18
CASSPGMGTEAFF
TGTGCCAGCTCACCGGGGATGGGCACTGAAGCTTTCTTT
>TRBJ2-7|many|-|TRBV5-6
CASSLQGISYEQYF
TGTGCCAGCAGCTTGCAGGGGATCTCCTACGAGCAGTACTTC
>TRBJ2-3|-|TRBD2|TRBV9
CASSVGWAGGSTDTQYF
TGTGCCAGCAGCGTAGGTTGGGCGGGAGGATCCACAGATACGCAGTATTTT
>TRBJ1-6|many|-|TRBV18
CASSPSSGTANSPLHF
TGTGCCAGCTCGCCGTCCTCCGGGACGGCGAATTCACCCCTCCACTTT
>TRBJ1-6|many|TRBD1|TRBV20-1
CSARQGYNSPLHF
TGCAGTGCTCGACAGGGGTATAATTCACCCCTCCACTTT
>TRBJ1-1|many|-|TRBV7-2
CASSPPGDSWTEAFF
TGTGCCAGCAGCCCCCCGGGCGACAGTTGGACTGAAGCTTTCTTT
>TRBJ2-3|few|-|TRBV4-1
CASSQVYGGGASTDTQYF
TGCGCCAGCAGCCAAGTATACGGCGGCGGGGCGAGCACAGATACGCAGTATTTT
>TRBJ2-1|few|-|TRBV11-3
CASSSHRTVNEQFF
TGTGCCAGCAGCTCCCATCGGACTGTCAATGAGCAGTTCTTC
>TRBJ1-2|few|-|TRBV3-1
CASSPMRASNYGYTF
TGTGCCAGCAGCCCCATGCGGGCCAGTAACTATGGCTACACCTTC
>TRBJ2-3|-|TRBD1|TRBV4-1
CASSQGQTGWGGDTQYF
TGCGCCAGCAGCCAGGGTCAGACAGGGTGGGGTGGAGATACGCAGTATTTT
>TRBJ2-3|few|-|TRBV2
CASSVDYLSTDTQYF
TGTGCCAGCAGCGTTGACTACCTGAGCACAGATACGCAGTATTTT